This T cell receptor beta chain is drawn from a study of tumor-infiltrating lymphocytes in primary liver carcinoma. Trimming took off 0 bases at V and 4 bases at J, with 10 bases between the two ends. In germline, CDR1 is SGHKS, CDR2 YYEKEE (reference sequence). This CDR3 is 15 amino acids long. This clonotype was counted at least ten times. Co-extracting RNA and DNA was done with about 20-34 mg of unsorted bulk tissue as input. Sampling of every tumor involved five separate regions. These included the tumor centre. The template, about 500 ng total RNA, yielded TCR beta cDNA made with a constant-region primer. It was through three nested multiplex PCR rounds of slightly modified ARM-PCR that TCR beta libraries arose. For approximately 11 cycles apiece, the opening two PCR rounds ran with TRBV1-TRBV30 forward primers and a C-beta reverse primer. A single record per CDR3 protein comes from TCRdb applying MiXCR to the multiplex PCR reads. The data contain 90,000 to 150,000 distinct CDR3 sequences, 50% to 65% of them singletons.

Sequenced input: liver tumor tissue from sampling region 1. Described subset: tumor region T1, superior pole. The chain combines TRBV5-5 with TRBJ2-2; either TRBD1 or TRBD2 may fit D (5 bases each). The source of this sequence is a woman aged 55-70 years with primary liver carcinoma and hepatitis B virus infection. CDR3 amino acids: CASSLDGAGTGELFF. The CDR3 DNA sequence: TGTGCCAGCAGCTTGGATGGGGCGGGCACCGGGGAGCTGTTTTTT.